These T cell receptor beta chains were read from a single sample in a study of control samples from healthy donors and cancer patients. Assay: immunoSEQ multiplex PCR; the TCRdb copy retains only in-frame clones and omits some. This sample has about 160,000 clones, with about 87% found just once. The sample comprised blood. Receptors originate from a young man in good health. CDR3s include the opening cysteine and the closing phenylalanine or tryptophan. The D gene is left open where the match is weak. The listing skips clone size in some rows; elsewhere it reads once, few, many or a size class.

NA	TRBV7-2	TRBJ2-2	TRBD2	13	CATPSGNTGELFF	TGTGCCACCCCTAGCGGGAACACCGGGGAGCTGTTTTTT
NA	TRBV2	TRBJ1-5	TRBD1	14	CASNTGQGNQPQHF	TGTGCCAGCAACACCGGACAGGGCAATCAGCCCCAGCATTTT
once	TRBV6-4	TRBJ1-5	NA	13	CASSVLIGQPQHF	TGTGCCAGCAGTGTTTTGATCGGTCAGCCCCAGCATTTT
NA	TRBV7-2	TRBJ2-1	NA	15	CASSLASGRELEQFF	TGTGCCAGCAGCTTAGCCAGTGGCAGGGAATTAGAGCAGTTCTTC
NA	TRBV19	TRBJ1-2	NA	11	CASSTGYGYTF	TGTGCCAGTAGTACAGGCTATGGCTACACCTTC
NA	TRBV3-1/TRBV3-2	TRBJ2-5	NA	16	CASSPYTRAGQETQYF	TGTGCCAGCAGCCCCTACACCCGAGCGGGCCAAGAGACCCAGTACTTC
NA	TRBV6-4	TRBJ1-2	TRBD1	15	CASSAQGGFNYGYTF	TGTGCCAGCAGCGCCCAGGGGGGATTTAACTATGGCTACACCTTC
NA	TRBV3-1/TRBV3-2	TRBJ2-3	TRBD1	16	CASSQFGTGVTDTQYF	TGTGCCAGCAGCCAATTTGGGACAGGCGTCACAGATACGCAGTATTTT
NA	TRBV28	TRBJ2-2	TRBD1	15	CASRNSGTGAGELFF	TGTGCCAGCAGGAACTCCGGGACAGGGGCCGGGGAGCTGTTTTTT
NA	TRBV24-1	TRBJ2-1	TRBD1	12	CATAGGRDEQFF	TGTGCCACCGCAGGGGGTCGGGATGAGCAGTTCTTC
NA	TRBV29-1	TRBJ2-7	TRBD1	13	CSVGADRGREQYF	TGCAGCGTTGGGGCCGACAGGGGGCGGGAGCAGTACTTC
NA	TRBV11-2	TRBJ2-7	TRBD1	13	CASSLGGQYEQYF	TGTGCCAGCAGCTTAGGGGGACAGTACGAGCAGTACTTC
NA	TRBV5-6	TRBJ1-1	NA	17	CASSLAVGRDGNTEAFF	TGTGCCAGCAGCTTGGCGGTAGGTCGGGACGGGAACACTGAAGCTTTCTTT
NA	TRBV7-9	TRBJ2-7	NA	13	CASSLNGPYEQYF	TGTGCCAGCAGCTTAAACGGTCCCTACGAGCAGTACTTC
NA	TRBV30	TRBJ2-5	TRBD2	13	CAWSIGGGETQYF	TGTGCCTGGAGTATTGGGGGGGGAGAGACCCAGTACTTC
NA	TRBV29-1	TRBJ2-7	TRBD1	12	CSARDRGYEQYF	TGCAGCGCTCGGGACAGGGGCTACGAGCAGTACTTC
NA	TRBV27	TRBJ2-6	NA	14	CASSGSSGANVLTF	TGTGCCAGCAGTGGGTCTTCTGGGGCCAACGTCCTGACTTTC
NA	TRBV28	TRBJ1-1	NA	14	CASSRGGVGTEAFF	TGTGCCAGCAGCCGAGGAGGGGTGGGCACTGAAGCTTTCTTT
NA	TRBV7-2	TRBJ1-5	NA	16	CASSVTPGAGNQPQHF	TGTGCCAGCAGCGTAACCCCAGGGGCAGGCAATCAGCCCCAGCATTTT
NA	TRBV2	TRBJ1-1	TRBD1	13	CAGGTGQNTEAFF	TGTGCCGGAGGGACAGGACAGAACACTGAAGCTTTCTTT
NA	TRBV29-1	TRBJ2-2	NA	15	CSVGSPTASDGELFF	TGCAGCGTCGGGTCACCGACAGCCTCAGACGGGGAGCTGTTTTTT
NA	TRBV5-6	TRBJ2-2	TRBD1	15	CASSSQGAHTGELFF	TGTGCCAGCAGTTCACAGGGGGCGCACACCGGGGAGCTGTTTTTT
NA	TRBV28	TRBJ2-5	TRBD1	14	CASSTRDREETQYF	TGTGCCAGCAGTACCCGGGACAGGGAAGAGACCCAGTACTTC
NA	TRBV5-1	TRBJ2-1	TRBD1	16	CASSVVGTGNYNEQFF	TGCGCCAGCAGCGTAGTCGGGACAGGGAATTACAATGAGCAGTTCTTC
NA	TRBV6-5	TRBJ2-5	NA	11	CASREGATQYF	TGTGCCAGCAGGGAGGGAGCGACCCAGTACTTC
few	TRBV11-2	TRBJ1-2	NA	14	CASRSDSSLGGYTF	TGTGCCAGCAGGTCCGACAGTTCCCTTGGTGGCTACACCTTC
NA	TRBV7-3	TRBJ2-1	NA	13	CASSSQAVNEQFF	TGTGCCAGCAGCTCCCAGGCTGTCAATGAGCAGTTCTTC
NA	TRBV30	TRBJ2-3	NA	13	CAWSPGGGDTQYF	TGTGCCTGGAGTCCGGGGGGCGGGGATACGCAGTATTTT
few	TRBV3-1/TRBV3-2	TRBJ1-4	TRBD1	15	CASSLGTATNEKLFF	TGTGCCAGCAGCCTAGGGACAGCAACTAATGAAAAACTGTTTTTT
NA	TRBV29-1	TRBJ2-5	TRBD2	16	CSVQTSGSSYQETQYF	TGCAGCGTTCAAACTAGCGGTTCTTCGTACCAAGAGACCCAGTACTTC
NA	TRBV18	TRBJ1-6	NA	17	CASSPQVGSSYNSPLHF	TGTGCCAGCTCACCTCAAGTAGGGAGCTCCTATAATTCACCCCTCCACTTT
NA	TRBV7-8	TRBJ2-7	NA	15	CASSRSRTVSYEQYF	TGTGCCAGCAGCCGGAGTAGGACAGTCTCCTACGAGCAGTACTTC
few	TRBV3-1/TRBV3-2	TRBJ1-5	NA	18	CASSQDPLPRKGNQPQHF	TGTGCCAGCAGCCAAGATCCCCTCCCTAGAAAGGGCAATCAGCCCCAGCATTTT
NA	TRBV19	TRBJ2-1	NA	13	CASSRGRNSEQFF	TGTGCCAGTAGTAGAGGGAGAAATAGTGAGCAGTTCTTC
NA	TRBV7-9	TRBJ2-7	NA	13	CASSPVSAYEQYF	TGTGCCAGCAGCCCGGTGAGTGCCTACGAGCAGTACTTC
NA	TRBV5-1	TRBJ1-6	NA	16	CASSLAGGAGNSPLHF	TGCGCCAGCAGCTTGGCCGGGGGCGCGGGGAATTCACCCCTCCACTTT
NA	TRBV19	TRBJ1-2	TRBD1	15	CASSMSSTGNYGYTF	TGTGCCAGTAGTATGTCATCGACAGGGAACTATGGCTACACCTTC
NA	TRBV4-2	TRBJ1-6	NA	16	CASSQGTGSYNSPLHF	TGTGCCAGCAGCCAAGGGACCGGCTCCTATAATTCACCCCTCCACTTT
NA	TRBV7-9	TRBJ1-1	NA	15	CASSLGAGANTEAFF	TGTGCCAGCAGCTTAGGGGCAGGTGCGAACACTGAAGCTTTCTTT
few	TRBV6-1	TRBJ1-5	NA	14	CASSERGYPSPQHF	TGTGCCAGCAGTGAAAGGGGTTACCCTTCACCCCAGCATTTT
NA	TRBV7-9	TRBJ2-2	TRBD1	15	CARDPRTGGTGELFF	TGTGCCAGAGACCCCCGGACAGGGGGCACCGGGGAGCTGTTTTTT
few	TRBV19	TRBJ1-2	NA	13	CASSIGTVYGYTF	TGTGCCAGTAGTATAGGGACAGTCTATGGCTACACCTTC
NA	TRBV2	TRBJ2-3	TRBD2	18	CASSERGRETRGGDTQYF	TGTGCCAGCAGTGAACGGGGGCGGGAGACCCGGGGGGGAGATACGCAGTATTTT
NA	TRBV7-8	TRBJ2-7	TRBD2	14	CASILGRGGSEQYF	TGTGCCAGCATCTTAGGCCGGGGGGGCTCCGAGCAGTACTTC
NA	TRBV15	TRBJ1-3	NA	14	CATSRVGSGNTIYF	TGTGCCACCAGCAGAGTAGGTTCCGGAAACACCATATATTTT
NA	TRBV9	TRBJ1-1	NA	12	CASRGDGTEAFF	TGTGCCAGCAGGGGGGATGGCACTGAAGCTTTCTTT
NA	TRBV27	TRBJ1-6	NA	14	CASSSRDVRSPLHF	TGTGCCAGCAGTTCCCGGGACGTTAGATCACCCCTCCACTTT